These T cell receptor beta chains were read from a single sample in a study of control samples from healthy donors and cancer patients. Some clones are missing from TCRdb's copy, which holds only in-frame ones; the method was immunoSEQ multiplex PCR. The profile shows 70,000 to 75,000 clones, about 94% of them singletons. Sequenced material: blood. These receptors were taken from a woman in her 30s in good health. The CDR3 runs from the conserved cysteine through the conserved F or W. Fields, in order: V gene, CDR3 protein.

>TRBV6-4
CASSDRAAGGGTDTQYF
>TRBV4-1
CASSQAGQPQHF
>TRBV3-1/TRBV3-2
CASSQMLRVSDTIYF
>TRBV9
CASSPGGPTDTQYF
>TRBV27
CASSLLPTGTGGPTDTQYF
>TRBV30
CAWSAGQGDEQYF
>TRBV18
CASSPGTVSGNTIYF
>TRBV10-1
CASRPDGRDTQYF
>TRBV15
CATRIPDGGNTEAFF
>TRBV2
CAGGQGDTGELFF
>TRBV19
CASSTRTQDTQYF
>TRBV3-1/TRBV3-2
CASSLRDSFGGYTF